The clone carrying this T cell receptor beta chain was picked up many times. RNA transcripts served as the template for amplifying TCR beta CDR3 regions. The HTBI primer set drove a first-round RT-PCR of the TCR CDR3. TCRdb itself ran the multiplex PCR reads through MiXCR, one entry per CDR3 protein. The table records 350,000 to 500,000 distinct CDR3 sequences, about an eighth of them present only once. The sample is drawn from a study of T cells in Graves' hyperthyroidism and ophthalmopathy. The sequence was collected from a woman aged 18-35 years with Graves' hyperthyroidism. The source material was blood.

This CDR3 is CSVEDKASGQYF. The CDR3 DNA follows: TGCAGCGTTGAGGACAAGGCCAGCGGGCAGTACTTC. The rearrangement joins TRBV29-1 to TRBJ2-7; D tentatively reads TRBD1 or TRBD2 (5 bases each). From germline, CDR1 is SQVTM and CDR2 ANQGSEA. The CDR3 consists of 12 residues. Trimming took off 3 bases at V and 9 bases at J, with 15 bases between the two ends.